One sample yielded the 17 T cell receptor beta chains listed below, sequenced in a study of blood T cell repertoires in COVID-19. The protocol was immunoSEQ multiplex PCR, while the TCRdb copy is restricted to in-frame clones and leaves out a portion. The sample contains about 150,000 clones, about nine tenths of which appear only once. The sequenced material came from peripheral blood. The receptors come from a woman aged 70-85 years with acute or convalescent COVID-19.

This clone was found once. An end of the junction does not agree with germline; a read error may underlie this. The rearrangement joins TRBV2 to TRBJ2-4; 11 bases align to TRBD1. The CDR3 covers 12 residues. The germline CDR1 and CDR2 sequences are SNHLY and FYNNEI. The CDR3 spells CASSPTGTGGHF. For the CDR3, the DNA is TGTGCCAGCAGCCCCACCGGGACAGGGGGTCACTTC. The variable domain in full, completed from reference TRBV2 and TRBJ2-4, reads EPEVTQTPSHQVTQMGQEVILRCVPISNHLYFYWYRQILGQKVEFLVSFYNNEISEKSEIFDDQFSVERPDGSNFTLKIRSTKLEDSAMYFCASSPTGTGGHFGAGTRLSVL.

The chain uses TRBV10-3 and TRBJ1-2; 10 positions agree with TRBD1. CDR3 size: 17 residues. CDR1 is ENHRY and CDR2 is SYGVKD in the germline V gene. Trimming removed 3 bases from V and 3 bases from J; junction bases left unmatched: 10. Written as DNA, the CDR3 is TGTGCCATCAGTGACGGGGGACAGGGGAGAGGTGACTATGGCTACACCTTC. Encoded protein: CAISDGGQGRGDYGYTF.

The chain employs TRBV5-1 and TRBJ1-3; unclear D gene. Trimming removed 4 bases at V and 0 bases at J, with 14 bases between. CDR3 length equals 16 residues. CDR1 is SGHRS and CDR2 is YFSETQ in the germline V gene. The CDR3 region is CASSTLPSSSGNTIYF. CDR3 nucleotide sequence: TGCGCCAGCAGCACCCTTCCATCGAGCTCTGGAAACACCATATATTTT.

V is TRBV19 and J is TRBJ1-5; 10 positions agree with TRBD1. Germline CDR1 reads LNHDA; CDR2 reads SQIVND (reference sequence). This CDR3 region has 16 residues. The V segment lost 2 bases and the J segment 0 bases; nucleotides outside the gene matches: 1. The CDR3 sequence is CASSIWTGGSNQPQHF. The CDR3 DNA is TGTGCCAGTAGTATATGGACAGGGGGTAGCAATCAGCCCCAGCATTTT.

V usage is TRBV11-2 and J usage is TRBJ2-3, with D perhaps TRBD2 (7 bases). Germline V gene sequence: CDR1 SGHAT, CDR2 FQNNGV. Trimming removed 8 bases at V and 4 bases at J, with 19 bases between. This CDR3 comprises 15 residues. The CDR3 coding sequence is TGTGCCAGCCGAGCCCCGGGGGGCCTGGCAGATACGCAGTATTTT. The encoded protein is CASRAPGGLADTQYF.

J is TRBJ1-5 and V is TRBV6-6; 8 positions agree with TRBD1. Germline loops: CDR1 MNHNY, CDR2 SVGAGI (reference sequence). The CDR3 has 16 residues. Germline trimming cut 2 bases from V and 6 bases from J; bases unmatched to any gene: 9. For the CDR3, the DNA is TGTGCCAGCAGTTACGCGTGGCAGGGGGCAGGTCAGCCCCAGCATTTT. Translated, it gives CASSYAWQGAGQPQHF.

The CDR3 reads CASSQEPTGVYNSPLHF. The DNA for the CDR3 is TGCGCCAGCAGCCAAGAGCCCACAGGGGTCTATAATTCACCCCTCCACTTT. This chain joins TRBV4-3 and TRBJ1-6, with 7 positions matching TRBD1. With V trimmed by 0 bases and J by 3 bases, 5 bases remained unmatched. The germline V gene has CDR1 LGHNA and CDR2 YSLEER. The CDR3 consists of 17 residues.

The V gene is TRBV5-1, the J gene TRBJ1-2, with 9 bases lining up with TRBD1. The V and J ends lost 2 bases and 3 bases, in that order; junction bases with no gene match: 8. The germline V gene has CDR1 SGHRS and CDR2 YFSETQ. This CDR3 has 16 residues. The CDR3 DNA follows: TGCGCCAGCAGCTTCGCAGGACAGGGGCTAGACTATGGCTACACCTTC. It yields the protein CASSFAGQGLDYGYTF.

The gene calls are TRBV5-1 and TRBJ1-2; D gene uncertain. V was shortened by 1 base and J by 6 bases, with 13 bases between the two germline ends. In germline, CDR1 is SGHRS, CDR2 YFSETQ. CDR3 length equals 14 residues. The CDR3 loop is CASSLLAGSNGYTF. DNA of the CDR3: TGCGCCAGCAGCTTGTTAGCGGGGTCGAATGGCTACACCTTC.

CDR3 amino acids: CASSSGLSTDTQYF. The CDR3 DNA reads TGTGCCAGCAGCTCCGGACTAAGCACAGATACGCAGTATTTT. This chain joins TRBV7-3 and TRBJ2-3; D perhaps matches TRBD2 (6 bases). V lost 4 bases and J 0 bases, leaving 8 bases between the germline ends. The CDR3 totals 14 residues. The germline CDR1 and CDR2 sequences are SGHTA and FQGTGA.

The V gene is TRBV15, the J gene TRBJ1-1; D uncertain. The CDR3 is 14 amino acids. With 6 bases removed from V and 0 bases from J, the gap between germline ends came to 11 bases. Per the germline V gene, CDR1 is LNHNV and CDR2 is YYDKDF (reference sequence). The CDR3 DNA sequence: TGTGCCACCAGTTTGGGCAGGTTGAACACTGAAGCTTTCTTT. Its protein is CATSLGRLNTEAFF.

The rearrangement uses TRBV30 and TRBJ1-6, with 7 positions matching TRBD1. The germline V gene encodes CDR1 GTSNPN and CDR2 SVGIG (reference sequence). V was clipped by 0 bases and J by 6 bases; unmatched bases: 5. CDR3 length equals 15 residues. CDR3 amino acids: CAWSVGGQSNSPLHF. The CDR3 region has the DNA TGTGCCTGGAGTGTAGGGGGACAGAGTAATTCACCCCTCCACTTT.

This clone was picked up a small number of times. The CDR3 DNA reads as TGTGCCAGCAGTTACCCCGCGGGCTTCGGTCGAGGAGGGACTGAAGCTTTCTTT. It yields the protein CASSYPAGFGRGGTEAFF. The chain is built from TRBV6-2 or TRBV6-3 and TRBJ1-1; D is ambiguous. V dropped 2 bases and J dropped 5 bases, with 24 bases sitting between them. Germline V gives CDR1 MNHEY, CDR2 SVGEGT. The CDR3 length is 18 residues.

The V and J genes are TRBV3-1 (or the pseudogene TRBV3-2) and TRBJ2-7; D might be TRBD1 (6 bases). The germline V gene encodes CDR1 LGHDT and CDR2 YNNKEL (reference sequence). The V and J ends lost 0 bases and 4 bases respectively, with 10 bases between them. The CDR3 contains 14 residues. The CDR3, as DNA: TGTGCCAGCAGCCAAGAACAGGGTTCTTACGAGCAGTACTTC. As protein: CASSQEQGSYEQYF.

The CDR3 DNA reads as TGTGCCAGCAGCGTAGAGGCGTCGGGAACTGGAAACACCATATATTTT. Encoded protein: CASSVEASGTGNTIYF. The chain carries TRBV9 and TRBJ1-3; D unclear. V lost 0 bases and J 2 bases, leaving 12 bases between the germline ends. CDR3 size: 16 residues. The germline V gene has CDR1 SGDLS and CDR2 YYNGEE. The variable domain in full, with the rest retrieved from reference TRBV9 and TRBJ1-3, is DSGVTQTPKHLITATGQRVTLRCSPRSGDLSVYWYQQSLDQGLQFLIQYYNGEERAKGNILERFSAQQFPDLHSELNLSSLELGDSALYFCASSVEASGTGNTIYFGEGSWLTVV.

CDR3 region: CASSPGGSEQFF. CDR3 bases: TGCGCCAGCAGCCCTGGAGGTAGTGAGCAGTTCTTC. The chain is built from TRBV4-1 and TRBJ2-1; TRBD2 might be the D (5 bases). The CDR3 is made up of 12 amino acids. The germline V gene has CDR1 MGHRA and CDR2 YSYEKL. Trimming shortened V by 4 bases and J by 9 bases, and 10 bases separated the two germline ends.

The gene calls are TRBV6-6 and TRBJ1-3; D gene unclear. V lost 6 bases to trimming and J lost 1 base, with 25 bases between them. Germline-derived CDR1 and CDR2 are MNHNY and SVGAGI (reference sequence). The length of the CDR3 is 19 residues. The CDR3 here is CASSSLLGSSFVSGNTIYF. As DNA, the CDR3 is TGTGCCAGCAGCTCGCTTCTCGGGAGCTCCTTCGTTTCTGGAAACACCATATATTTT.